The subject of this entry is one TCR beta chain. V lost 2 bases, J lost 6 bases, and 8 bases stayed unmatched. The CDR3 covers 14 residues. From germline, CDR1 is GTSNPN and CDR2 SVGIG (reference sequence). This sample is part of a study of T cell changes during pregnancy in multiple sclerosis. Clones were sequenced by immunoSEQ multiplex PCR, and TCRdb holds only the in-frame ones, with some missing. The sample lists approximately 79,000 clones, over 85% occurring once. The chain joins TRBV30 to TRBJ1-1; 8 bases map to TRBD1. This receptor was obtained from a female donor with multiple sclerosis, enrolled in a pregnancy study. Sample: CD4+ T cells from peripheral blood mononuclear cells, taken before pregnancy. The CDR3 loop reads CAWSTDRGGAEAFF. CDR3 bases: TGTGCCTGGAGTACCGACAGGGGAGGCGCTGAAGCTTTCTTT.